This TCR beta chain was found in a study of T cells expressing NK-cell markers. Study-wide context: Of eight sequenced donors, seven were HCMV-seropositive and one HCMV-seronegative. Notes on the study in general: Dominance of the CD3+CD56-NKG2C+ fraction by these clonotypes also held in several donors. Whether the expanded NKG2C+ T cell clones recognized HCMV remained unclear.

From the 5' RACE reads, TCRdb lists one entry per CDR3 protein and no DNA. The sample table includes 200,000 to 300,000 distinct CDR3 sequences. Germline CDR1 reads KGHSH; CDR2 reads LQKENI. This CDR3 has 12 amino acids. As for this clonotype: Its antigen is currently unknown.

The sequencing sample was made of blood T cells: a sorted CD56 or NKG2C T cell subset, CD4+ or CD8+ T cells, or bulk PBMC T cells (not recorded which). The origin of this receptor is a woman aged 18 to 75 in good health. The V call is TRBV18, the J call TRBJ1-1. CDR3 region: CASSASWIEAFF.